This TCR beta chain was identified during a study of graft-versus-host responses after intestinal transplantation. The J segment lost 2 bases and the V segment lost 6 bases, leaving 4 bases of the junction unmatched. The germline CDR1 and CDR2 sequences are MNHEY and SMNVEV (reference sequence). This CDR3 is built from 15 residues. Profiled with immunoSEQ multiplex PCR; TCRdb holds only in-frame clones, not every one. Of about 57,000 clones in the sample, 80% to 90% were seen once. The sample consisted of PBMCs, taken 26 days after transplant. The origin of this receptor is a human patient who received an intestinal transplant, so some T cells may come from the graft donor. The V gene is TRBV27, the J gene TRBJ2-3; 11 bases match TRBD2. The CDR3 sequence: CASRGLAVPTDTQYF. CDR3 bases: TGTGCCAGCAGGGGACTAGCGGTTCCCACAGATACGCAGTATTTT.